These 32 T cell receptor beta chains originate from one sample sequenced in a study of OX40 agonist ivuxolimab in advanced cancers. The assay was immunoSEQ multiplex PCR, and TCRdb's table has in-frame clones only and misses some. The table includes some 58,000 clones, about 82% detected once. The sample was CD4+ or CD8+ T cells sorted from blood, taken in a trial of the OX40 agonist ivuxolimab. The origin of the receptors is an adult with an advanced solid tumor such as melanoma, head and neck, liver or kidney cancer.

This clone was recorded a few times. This chain uses TRBV6-1 with TRBJ1-1; D may be TRBD1 (5 bases). Deletions cut 1 base from V and 0 bases from J, with 12 bases between. Germline assignment: CDR1 MNHNS and CDR2 SASEGT. The CDR3 consists of 16 residues. The CDR3 nucleotides are TGTGCCAGCAGTGAAGGGTCAGGGAGCGTGAACACTGAAGCTTTCTTT. Its translation is CASSEGSGSVNTEAFF.

The gene calls are TRBV18 and TRBJ2-5, with 8 nucleotides matching TRBD1. Germline CDR1 KGHSH, CDR2 LQKENI. V shed 5 bases, J shed 5 bases, and the junction held 10 bases outside the gene matches. This CDR3 contains 15 residues. The CDR3 DNA reads TGTGCCAGCTCATTCAGACAGGGGCGACGGGAGACCCAGTACTTC. Protein product: CASSFRQGRRETQYF.

There are a few counts of this clone. The CDR3 protein is CASTRTSGFYEQYF. The CDR3 DNA sequence: TGTGCCAGCACCCGGACTAGCGGGTTCTACGAGCAGTACTTC. The gene calls are TRBV6-5 and TRBJ2-7, with TRBD2 identical over 11 bases. Germline CDR1 is MNHEY and CDR2 is SVGAGI. The junction had 5 bases not matched to a gene; V was cut back by 7 bases and J by 3 bases. This CDR3 is built from 14 residues.

The chain couples TRBV18 to TRBJ2-2, with D uncertain. The V gene's germline CDR1 is KGHSH and CDR2 LQKENI. The V end was cut by 7 bases, the J end by 2 bases, with 14 bases between. The CDR3 runs to 15 residues. This CDR3 reads CASCATLLNTGELFF. Here the CDR3 DNA reads TGTGCCAGCTGCGCGACTCTCCTTAACACCGGGGAGCTGTTTTTT. The whole variable domain, filled in from reference TRBV18 and TRBJ2-2, reads NAGVMQNPRHLVRRRGQEARLRCSPMKGHSHVYWYRQLPEEGLKFMVYLQKENIIDESGMPKERFSAEFPKEGPSILRIQQVVRGDSAAYFCASCATLLNTGELFFGEGSRLTVL.

In its sample, this clone was seen once. This rearrangement joins TRBV30 to TRBJ2-1; D not resolved. Germline V gene data show CDR1 as GTSNPN and CDR2 as SVGIG (reference sequence). This CDR3 is built from 12 residues. Trimming left V 2 bases short and J 7 bases short, with 9 bases between. CDR3 residues: CAWSFFRNEQFF. The CDR3 coding sequence is TGTGCCTGGAGTTTCTTCCGGAATGAGCAGTTCTTC.

As regards this clone: The same CDR3 is also encoded by other DNA sequences in this sample. The chain employs TRBV5-1 and TRBJ2-7; TRBD1 aligns across 11 bases. V was pared by 3 bases and J by 3 bases, with 2 bases of the junction left unmatched. CDR3 length equals 14 residues. CDR1 is SGHRS and CDR2 is YFSETQ in the germline V gene. As DNA, the CDR3 is TGCGCCAGCAGCTCCGGGACAGGGGGCTACGAGCAGTACGTC. Translating gives CASSSGTGGYEQYV.

The CDR3 loop reads CAWSTSGRNIQYF. CDR3 DNA: TGTGCCTGGAGTACTAGCGGGAGAAACATTCAGTACTTC. The genes are TRBV30 and TRBJ2-4; TRBD2 matches 11 bases. This CDR3 spans 13 amino acids. The trim removed 2 bases at V and 6 bases at J, leaving 0 bases unmatched. CDR1 and CDR2 from the germline V gene are GTSNPN and SVGIG (reference sequence). Combining the CDR3 with reference TRBV30 and TRBJ2-4 gives the whole variable domain SQTIHQWPATLVQPVGSPLSLECTVEGTSNPNLYWYRQAAGRGLQLLFYSVGIGQISSEVPQNLSASRPQDRQFILSSKKLLLSDSGFYLCAWSTSGRNIQYFGAGTRLSVL.

The chain links TRBV7-6 to TRBJ1-6; D is possibly TRBD1 (6 bases). The CDR3 contains 14 residues. V was trimmed by 5 bases and J by 8 bases, leaving 13 bases between them. The germline CDR1 and CDR2 sequences are SGHVS and FNYEAQ. Written as DNA, the CDR3 is TGTGCCAGCAGCCCTGGACAGTCTTATTCACCCCTCCACTTT. Its protein product is CASSPGQSYSPLHF.

The J gene is TRBJ2-2, the V gene TRBV5-1; no clear D. The CDR3 covers 15 residues. The V end lost 0 bases, the J end lost 4 bases, and 10 bases lay between the germline ends. Germline CDR1 is SGHRS and CDR2 is YFSETQ. CDR3 loop: CASSLDLGSTGELFF. The DNA of the CDR3 is TGCGCCAGCAGCTTGGATCTGGGGTCCACCGGGGAGCTGTTTTTT.

The V call is TRBV4-1, the J call TRBJ2-3; D might be TRBD1 or TRBD2, each matching 5 bases. V dropped 7 bases and J dropped 0 bases, with 20 bases sitting between them. The CDR3 covers 17 residues. The germline V gene encodes CDR1 MGHRA and CDR2 YSYEKL. The CDR3 region has the DNA TGCGCCAGCACTGAGGGGCCCCCCTACCTTAGCACAGATACGCAGTATTTT. Residues: CASTEGPPYLSTDTQYF.

This chain links TRBV6-6 with TRBJ1-1; the match to TRBD1 covers 8 bases. This CDR3 is 15 amino acids long. Germline V gene data show CDR1 as MNHNY and CDR2 as SVGAGI (reference sequence). Germline trimming cut 5 bases from V and 6 bases from J; bases unmatched to any gene: 11. CDR3 nucleotides: TGTGCCAGCAGTAATGGACAGGGTCTAAGCTCTGAAGCTTTCTTT. Protein: CASSNGQGLSSEAFF.

The gene calls are TRBV20-1 and TRBJ2-5; D is unresolved. Germline CDR1 reads DFQATT; CDR2 reads SNEGSKA (reference sequence). CDR3 length: 11 residues. V was clipped by 5 bases and J by 4 bases, with 8 bases between them. The CDR3 DNA sequence: TGCAGTGCTTACAGACTAGAGACCCAGTACTTC. Amino acids: CSAYRLETQYF.

The genes are TRBV4-3 and TRBJ1-1; no clear D gene. The CDR3 has 15 amino acids. The ends were cut back, 0 bases at V and 10 bases at J, with 18 bases in the middle. Germline values: CDR1 LGHNA, CDR2 YSLEER. The CDR3 region has the DNA TGCGCCAGCAGCCAAGATCCTACGAGGGTTGTCGGAGCTTTCTTT. This encodes CASSQDPTRVVGAFF.

The V and J genes are TRBV5-1 and TRBJ2-5; 9 nucleotides agree with TRBD1. This CDR3 has 14 residues. CDR1 is SGHRS and CDR2 is YFSETQ in the germline V gene. Losses at the gene ends were 3 bases for V and 4 bases for J; bases not matched to a gene: 4. The CDR3 reads CASSSRDRVETQYF. CDR3 bases: TGCGCCAGCAGCTCCCGGGACAGGGTAGAGACCCAGTACTTC.

This rearrangement joins TRBV7-8 to TRBJ1-1, with D unresolved. The germline V and J ends were trimmed by 5 bases and 9 bases, with 13 bases remaining between them. Germline V gene sequence: CDR1 SGHVS, CDR2 FQNEAQ. The CDR3 sequence is 12 residues long. CDR3 sequence reads: CASSPAEYKAFF. The CDR3 DNA reads as TGTGCCAGCAGCCCCGCCGAATATAAAGCTTTCTTT.

This clone was found once. This CDR3 reads CASSVRAAGELFF. DNA for the CDR3: TGTGCCAGCAGCGTCCGGGCCGCCGGGGAGCTGTTTTTT. The chain uses TRBV14 and TRBJ2-2; D is undetermined. The CDR3 length is 13 residues. Trimming took 5 bases from V and 6 from J, leaving 10 bases between them. CDR1 SGHDN and CDR2 FVKESK come from the germline V gene. Filled out from reference TRBV14 and TRBJ2-2, the complete variable domain reads EAGVTQFPSHSVIEKGQTVTLRCDPISGHDNLYWYRRVMGKEIKFLLHFVKESKQDESGMPNNRFLAERTGGTYSTLKVQPAELEDSGVYFCASSVRAAGELFFGEGSRLTVL.

In its sample, this clone was seen a few times. The chain links TRBV10-3 to TRBJ2-1; 8 bases agree with TRBD2. V shed 5 bases and J 9 bases; nucleotides not matched to a gene: 6. CDR3 length: 13 amino acids. The germline V gene encodes CDR1 ENHRY and CDR2 SYGVKD. The CDR3 protein is CAISRTSFGEQFF. CDR3 bases: TGTGCCATCAGTCGGACTAGCTTTGGTGAGCAGTTCTTC.

This chain connects TRBV11-2 to TRBJ1-2; D is uncertain. V lost 1 base and J 7 bases, leaving 13 bases between the germline ends. Germline CDR1 reads SGHAT; CDR2 reads FQNNGV. The CDR3 covers 14 residues. The CDR3 loop reads CASSLVASIFGYTF. The CDR3 DNA reads TGTGCCAGCAGCTTAGTTGCCAGCATCTTTGGCTACACCTTC.

The chain carries TRBV5-1 and TRBJ2-1; 10 positions agree with TRBD2. There are 17 residues in the CDR3. In germline, CDR1 is SGHRS, CDR2 YFSETQ. V shed 0 bases and J 4 bases; nucleotides not matched to a gene: 7. CDR3 residues: CASSLGLAGVPYNEQFF. The CDR3 DNA follows: TGCGCCAGCAGCTTGGGTCTAGCGGGAGTTCCTTACAATGAGCAGTTCTTC.

The sample holds one count of this clone. The genes are TRBV5-1 and TRBJ2-6; tentatively, D is TRBD2 (6 bases). The CDR3 consists of 18 residues. Trimming took 1 base from V and 0 from J, leaving 14 bases between them. Looked up from germline, CDR1 is SGHRS and CDR2 is YFSETQ. CDR3 region: CASSLWVAAYSGANVLTF. The CDR3 DNA sequence: TGCGCCAGCAGCTTGTGGGTAGCGGCATACTCTGGGGCCAACGTCCTGACTTTC.

As concerns this clone: Distinct nucleotide sequences in the sample also encode this CDR3. The DNA of the CDR3 is TGTGCTAGCAGCACTATTTATTACGAGGGTGCGGGTAGGGTGAACACTGAAGCTTTCTTT. Translating it yields CASSTIYYEGAGRVNTEAFF. The gene calls are TRBV21-1 and TRBJ1-1. TRBV21-1 is deemed a pseudogene. This CDR3 comprises 20 residues.

The CDR3 sequence: CASKARDRASGELFF. CDR3 nucleotide sequence: TGTGCCAGCAAGGCAAGGGACAGGGCAAGCGGGGAGCTGTTTTTT. The gene calls are TRBV2 and TRBJ2-2, with 9 nucleotides matching TRBD1. V shed 7 bases, J shed 7 bases, and the junction held 10 bases outside the gene matches. CDR1 and CDR2 (germline): SNHLY, FYNNEI. CDR3 length equals 15 residues.

This chain joins TRBV7-2 and TRBJ1-2; weak D call: TRBD1 (6 bases). There are 16 residues in the CDR3. In germline, CDR1 is SGHTA, CDR2 FQGNSA. The ends were cut back, 1 base at V and 5 bases at J, with 17 bases in the middle. The CDR3 here is CASSLGQGAGVYGYTF. CDR3 nucleotide sequence: TGTGCCAGCAGCTTAGGGCAAGGGGCAGGGGTGTATGGCTACACCTTC.

The chain joins TRBV25-1 to TRBJ1-4, with 7 nucleotides matching TRBD1. The CDR3 is 15 amino acids. Germline V CDR1 and CDR2: MGHDK, SYGVNS. V shed 1 base and J 5 bases; nucleotides not matched to a gene: 4. CDR3 DNA: TGTGCCAGCAGTGAATGGGGGACAGCAAATGAAAAACTGTTTTTT. It translates to CASSEWGTANEKLFF.

V and J are TRBV5-1 and TRBJ2-7; a weak D match, TRBD2 (6 bases). CDR1 is SGHRS, CDR2 YFSETQ, per germline. Trimming took off 4 bases at V and 3 bases at J, with 14 bases between the two ends. This CDR3 comprises 14 residues. CDR3: CASSATGVGYEQYF. CDR3 coding DNA: TGCGCCAGCAGCGCAACGGGGGTCGGCTACGAGCAGTACTTC.

The V call is TRBV7-8, the J call TRBJ1-5; no reliable D call. The CDR3 runs 14 residues. The germline CDR1 and CDR2 sequences are SGHVS and FQNEAQ. The V gene lost 1 base and the J gene lost 0 bases, with 4 bases spanning the gap. This chain's CDR3 is CASSLDSSNQPQHF. CDR3 coding DNA: TGTGCCAGCAGCTTAGACAGTAGCAATCAGCCCCAGCATTTT. The whole variable domain, remainder taken from reference TRBV7-8 and TRBJ1-5, is GAGVSQSPRYKVAKRGQDVALRCDPISGHVSLFWYQQALGQGPEFLTYFQNEAQLDKSGLPSDRFFAERPEGSVSTLKIQRTQQEDSAVYLCASSLDSSNQPQHFGDGTRLSIL.

This clone turned up a few times. The V and J genes are TRBV15 and TRBJ2-3; maybe TRBD2 (5 bases). This CDR3 comprises 16 residues. V gave up 0 bases and J gave up 2 bases, with 12 bases separating them. Germline values: CDR1 LNHNV, CDR2 YYDKDF (reference sequence). The CDR3 loop is CATSREPSLVTDTQYF. DNA for the CDR3: TGTGCCACCAGCAGAGAACCTAGCTTGGTCACAGATACGCAGTATTTT.

V and J are TRBV25-1 and TRBJ1-3, with 7 bases lining up with TRBD1. V lost 1 base to trimming and J lost 0 bases; unmatched junction nucleotides: 6. Germline V lookup: CDR1 MGHDK, CDR2 SYGVNS. The CDR3 loop spans 17 amino acids. CDR3 amino acids: CASSELTGESSGNTIYF. Written as DNA, the CDR3 is TGTGCCAGCAGTGAATTAACAGGGGAAAGCTCTGGAAACACCATATATTTT.

This chain connects TRBV19 to TRBJ2-2; no firm D call. Germline values: CDR1 LNHDA, CDR2 SQIVND (reference sequence). The germline V and J ends were trimmed by 3 bases and 1 base, with 6 bases remaining between them. The CDR3 spans 14 residues. The CDR3 region is CASSILGNTGELFF. CDR3 coding DNA: TGTGCCAGTAGTATTTTAGGGAACACCGGGGAGCTGTTTTTT.

The rearrangement links TRBV7-9 to TRBJ2-6; D is ambiguous. This CDR3 has 14 amino acids. V shed 7 bases and J shed 1 base, with 8 bases lying between them. The germline V gene encodes CDR1 SEHNR and CDR2 FQNEAQ (reference sequence). DNA for the CDR3: TGTGCCAGCACCCAATTATCTGGGGCCAACGTCCTGACTTTC. Translation: CASTQLSGANVLTF.

The chain couples TRBV9 to TRBJ2-1, with D unclear. CDR1 and CDR2 from the germline V gene are SGDLS and YYNGEE. The length of the CDR3 is 15 residues. The V end was cut by 0 bases, the J end by 7 bases, with 14 bases between. The DNA of the CDR3 is TGTGCCAGCAGCGTAGGTAGGGAAAGGATGAATGAGCAGTTCTTC. Translated: CASSVGRERMNEQFF. Looking up the rest from reference TRBV9 and TRBJ2-1 gives the full variable domain: DSGVTQTPKHLITATGQRVTLRCSPRSGDLSVYWYQQSLDQGLQFLIQYYNGEERAKGNILERFSAQQFPDLHSELNLSSLELGDSALYFCASSVGRERMNEQFFGPGTRLTVL.

The chain links TRBV7-2 to TRBJ1-5, with D unresolved. Germline V CDR1 and CDR2: SGHTA, FQGNSA. The CDR3 has 13 amino acids. V lost 5 bases to trimming and J lost 6 bases, with 11 bases between them. CDR3 DNA: TGTGCCAGCAGCCACGATCGTTTTCAGCCCCAGCATTTT. Translating gives CASSHDRFQPQHF.